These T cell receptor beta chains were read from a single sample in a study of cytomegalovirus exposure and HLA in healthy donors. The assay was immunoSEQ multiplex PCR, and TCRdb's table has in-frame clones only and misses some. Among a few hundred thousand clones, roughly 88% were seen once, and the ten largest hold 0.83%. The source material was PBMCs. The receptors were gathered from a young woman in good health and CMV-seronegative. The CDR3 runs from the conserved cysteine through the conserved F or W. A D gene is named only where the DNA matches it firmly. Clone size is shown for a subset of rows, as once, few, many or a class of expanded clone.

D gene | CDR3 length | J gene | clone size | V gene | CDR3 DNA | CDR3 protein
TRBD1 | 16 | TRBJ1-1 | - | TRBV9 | TGTGCCAGCAGCGCCAGGACAGGGGGGAGTTCCGATGAAGCTTTCTTT | CASSARTGGSSDEAFF
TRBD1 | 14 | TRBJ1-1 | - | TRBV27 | TGTGCCAGCAGTTTATCCCCAGGGGGCACTGAAGCTTTCTTT | CASSLSPGGTEAFF
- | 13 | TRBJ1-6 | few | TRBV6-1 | TGTGCCAGCAGTCAACTAATCACCCAACCCCTCCACTTT | CASSQLITQPLHF
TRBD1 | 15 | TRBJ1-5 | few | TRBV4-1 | TGCGCCAGCAGCCAAGCCGGACAGGGTAATCAGCCCCAGCATTTT | CASSQAGQGNQPQHF
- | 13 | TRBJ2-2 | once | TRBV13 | TGTGCCAGCAAGAACAGCCTATCTGGGGAGCTGTTTTTT | CASKNSLSGELFF
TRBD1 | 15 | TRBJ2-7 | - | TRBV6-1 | TGTGCCAGCACCCGCCTTCGGACAGGGCACTACGAGCAGTACTTC | CASTRLRTGHYEQYF
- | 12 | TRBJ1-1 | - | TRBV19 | TGTGCCAGTATGCAGGGGTTCACTGAAGCTTTCTTT | CASMQGFTEAFF
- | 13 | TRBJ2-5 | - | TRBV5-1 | TGCGCCAGCAGCTTGGATCCGGAAGAGACCCAGTACTTC | CASSLDPEETQYF
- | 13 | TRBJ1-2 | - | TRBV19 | TGTGCCAGTAGTATAGGACAGCCCTATGGCTACACCTTC | CASSIGQPYGYTF
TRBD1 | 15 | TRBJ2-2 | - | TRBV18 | TGTGCCAGCTCCCCGGACAGGACGAACACCGGGGAGCTGTTTTTT | CASSPDRTNTGELFF
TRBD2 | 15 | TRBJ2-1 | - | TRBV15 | TGTGCCACCAGGCTCGGGAGGGAGGTATACAATGAGCAGTTCTTC | CATRLGREVYNEQFF
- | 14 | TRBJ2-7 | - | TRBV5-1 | TGCGCCAGCAGCTTGGGACAGTCCCCCTACGAGCAGTACTTC | CASSLGQSPYEQYF
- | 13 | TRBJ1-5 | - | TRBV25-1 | TGTGCCAGCAACGCGGGGGGAAATCAGCCCCAGCATTTT | CASNAGGNQPQHF
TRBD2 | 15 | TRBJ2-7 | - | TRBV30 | TGTGCCTGGAGTGTAGTAGCGGGGGGACCCTACGAGCAGTACTTC | CAWSVVAGGPYEQYF
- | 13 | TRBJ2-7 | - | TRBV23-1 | TGCGCCAGCAGTCTTCCCCCGTCCTACGAGCAGTACTTC | CASSLPPSYEQYF
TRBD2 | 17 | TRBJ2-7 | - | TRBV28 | TGTGCCAGCAGTTTAACTAGCGGGAGGCTTCTCTCCTACGAGCAGTACTTC | CASSLTSGRLLSYEQYF
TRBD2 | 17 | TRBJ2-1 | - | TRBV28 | TGTGCCAGCAGTTTAACACGCGGAGCGGGAGGTTTCAATGAGCAGTTCTTC | CASSLTRGAGGFNEQFF
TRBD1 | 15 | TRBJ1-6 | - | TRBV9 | TGTGCCAGCAGCGTGGAGGAGGGGGCCAATTCACCCCTCCACTTT | CASSVEEGANSPLHF
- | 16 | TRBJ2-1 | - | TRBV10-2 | TGCGCCAGCAGTGAAATGGGCCGGGGAGCCTACAATGAGCAGTTCTTC | CASSEMGRGAYNEQFF
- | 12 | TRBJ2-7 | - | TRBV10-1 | TGCGCCAGCAGGATGCCCAGGGATCTCCCGGATTGG | CASRMPRDLPDW
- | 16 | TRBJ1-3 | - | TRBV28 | TGTGCCAGCAGTTGGGGGGAAGTCGACTCTGGAAACACCATATATTTT | CASSWGEVDSGNTIYF
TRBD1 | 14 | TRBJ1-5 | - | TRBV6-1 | TGTGCCAGCAGTGATTACAGGGGTCATCAGCCCCAGCATTTT | CASSDYRGHQPQHF
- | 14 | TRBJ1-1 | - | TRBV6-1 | TGTGCCAGCCAATGGGTCCCAGGGAACACTGAAGCTTTCTTT | CASQWVPGNTEAFF
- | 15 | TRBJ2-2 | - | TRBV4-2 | TGTGCCAGCTCGGATCAGGATCCGAACACCGGGGAGCTGTTTTTT | CASSDQDPNTGELFF
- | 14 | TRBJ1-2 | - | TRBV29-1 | TGCAGCGTTGTTAGGGACACTTCGACCTATGGCTACACCTTC | CSVVRDTSTYGYTF
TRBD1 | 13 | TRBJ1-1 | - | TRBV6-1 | TGTGCCAGCAGTTCAAACAGGGGCACTGAAGCTTTCTTT | CASSSNRGTEAFF
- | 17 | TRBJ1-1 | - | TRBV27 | TGTGCCAGCAGTTCCCTGGACAGTTATATCATGAACACTGAAGCTTTCTTT | CASSSLDSYIMNTEAFF
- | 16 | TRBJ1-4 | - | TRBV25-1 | TGTGCCAGCAGTGAAATCTCCCCCTCGGGGGGTGAAAAACTGTTTTTT | CASSEISPSGGEKLFF
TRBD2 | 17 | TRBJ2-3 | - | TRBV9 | TGTGCCAGCAGCGTAGTAGCGGCTAGCGGGAGAACAGATACGCAGTATTTT | CASSVVAASGRTDTQYF
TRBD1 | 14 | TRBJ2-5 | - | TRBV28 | TGTGCCAGCAGTCCCCCCGGGACAGAAGAGACCCAGTACTTC | CASSPPGTEETQYF
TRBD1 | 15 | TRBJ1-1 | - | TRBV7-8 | TGTGCCAGCAGCGAAGGGACAGCCTCGAACACTGAAGCTTTCTTT | CASSEGTASNTEAFF
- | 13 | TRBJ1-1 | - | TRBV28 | TGTGCCAGCCACGCGGCAGGGGCCACTGAAGCTTTCTTT | CASHAAGATEAFF
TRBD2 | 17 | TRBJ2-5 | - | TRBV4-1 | TGCGCCAGCAGCCAAACTAGCGGGGGGCCTAAGGGGGAGACCCAGTACTTC | CASSQTSGGPKGETQYF
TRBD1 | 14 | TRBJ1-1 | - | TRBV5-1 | TGCGCCAGCAGCGTGACAGGGGCCAACACTGAAGCTTTCTTT | CASSVTGANTEAFF
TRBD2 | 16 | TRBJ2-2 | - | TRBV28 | TGTGCCAGCAGAATTGCGGCGGGAGGGCCCGCCGGGGAGCTGTTTTTT | CASRIAAGGPAGELFF
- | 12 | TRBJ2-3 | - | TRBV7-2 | TGTGCCAGCGGCGAGGAGACAGATACGCAGTATTTT | CASGEETDTQYF
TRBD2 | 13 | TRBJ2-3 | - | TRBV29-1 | TGCAGCGTTCCTAGCGGGTCCACAGATACGCAGTATTTT | CSVPSGSTDTQYF
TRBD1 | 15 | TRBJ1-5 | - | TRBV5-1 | TGCGCCAGCAGCTTGGAAGGGACAGGGGATCAGCCCCAGCATTTT | CASSLEGTGDQPQHF
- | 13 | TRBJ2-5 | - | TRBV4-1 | TGCGCCAGCAGCCCCGGGAGATTCGAGACCCAGTACTTC | CASSPGRFETQYF
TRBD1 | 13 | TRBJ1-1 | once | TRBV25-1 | TGTGCCAGCAGGACAGGGGGCGCCTCTGAAGCTTTCTTT | CASRTGGASEAFF
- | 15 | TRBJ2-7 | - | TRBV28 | TGTGCCAGCAGGCCTAGACGAACTGGATCGCGGGAGCAGTACTTC | CASRPRRTGSREQYF
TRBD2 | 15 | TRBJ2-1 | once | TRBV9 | TGTGCCAGCAGCCCCCGACTAGCCACCTACAATGAGCAGTTCTTC | CASSPRLATYNEQFF
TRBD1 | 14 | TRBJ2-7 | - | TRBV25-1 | TGTGCCAGCAGTGAAGGACAGGGAACCTACGAGCAGTACTTC | CASSEGQGTYEQYF
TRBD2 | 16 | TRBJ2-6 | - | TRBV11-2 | TGTGCCAGCAGCCGCCCGGGGGGGGCTGGGGCCAACGTCCTGACTTTC | CASSRPGGAGANVLTF
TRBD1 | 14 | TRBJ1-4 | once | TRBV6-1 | TGTGCCAGCTGCCGGACAGGGACAAGGGAAAAACTGTTTTTT | CASCRTGTREKLFF
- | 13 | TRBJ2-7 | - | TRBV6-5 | TGTGCCAGCAGTTACAAGGAGTTCTACGAGCAGTACTTC | CASSYKEFYEQYF
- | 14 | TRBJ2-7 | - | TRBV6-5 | TGTGCCAGCAGTTACGGTCCGGAGGGGAGGAAGCAGTACTTC | CASSYGPEGRKQYF
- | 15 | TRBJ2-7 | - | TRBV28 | TGTGCCAGCAGGGTAGGAGGGCCTCGGGGCTACGAGCAGTACTTC | CASRVGGPRGYEQYF
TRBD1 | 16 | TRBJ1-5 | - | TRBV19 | TGTGCCAGTAGTACGGGACAGGGGGCGGGCAATCAGCCCCAGCATTTT | CASSTGQGAGNQPQHF
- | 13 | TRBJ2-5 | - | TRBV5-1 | TGCGCCAGCAGCTTGGCCCCCGAAGAGACCCAGTACTTC | CASSLAPEETQYF
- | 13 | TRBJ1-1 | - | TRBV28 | TGTGCCAGCAGTTTCTCATCGGGGGGCTGGGCTTTCTTT | CASSFSSGGWAFF
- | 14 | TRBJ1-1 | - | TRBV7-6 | TGTGCCAGCAGCTTAGCGGCAGTCGACTCTGAAGCTTTCTTT | CASSLAAVDSEAFF